This T cell receptor beta chain was documented in a study of read filtering for tumor transcriptome and immune sequencing. From around 0.4 ug of RNA, a library with molecular barcoded alpha/delta and beta/gamma adaptors was made. TCRdb processed the reads anew with MiXCR; each CDR3 protein has one entry. The sample lists 75,000 to 95,000 distinct CDR3 sequences; roughly 21% were seen once. The sample holds many counts of this clonotype. The germline CDR1 and CDR2 sequences are SQVTM and ANQGSEA. The CDR3 is 11 amino acids. The V gene lost 6 bases and the J gene lost 5 bases, with 8 bases spanning the gap.

The sequence derives from a donor aged 40 or over with multiple myeloma. The chain has TRBV29-1 and TRBJ2-1; D remains unclear. The material sequenced was a population of CD138-negative cells sorted from bone marrow. CDR3 region: CSVVRNNEQFF. The CDR3 DNA reads TGCAGCGTAGTCAGGAACAATGAGCAGTTCTTC.